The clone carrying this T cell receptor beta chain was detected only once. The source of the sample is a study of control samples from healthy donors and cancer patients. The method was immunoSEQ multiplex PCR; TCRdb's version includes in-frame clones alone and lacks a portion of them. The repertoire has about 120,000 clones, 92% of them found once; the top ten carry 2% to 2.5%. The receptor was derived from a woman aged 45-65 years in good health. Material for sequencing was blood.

The CDR3 loop reads CASSSIDRNYGYTF. As DNA, the CDR3 is TGCGCCAGCAGCTCGATTGACAGGAACTATGGCTACACCTTC. The V call is TRBV5-1, the J call TRBJ1-2; perhaps TRBD1 as D (6 bases). CDR3 length equals 14 residues. V dropped 3 bases and J dropped 2 bases, with 11 bases sitting between them. Germline CDR1 is SGHRS and CDR2 is YFSETQ.